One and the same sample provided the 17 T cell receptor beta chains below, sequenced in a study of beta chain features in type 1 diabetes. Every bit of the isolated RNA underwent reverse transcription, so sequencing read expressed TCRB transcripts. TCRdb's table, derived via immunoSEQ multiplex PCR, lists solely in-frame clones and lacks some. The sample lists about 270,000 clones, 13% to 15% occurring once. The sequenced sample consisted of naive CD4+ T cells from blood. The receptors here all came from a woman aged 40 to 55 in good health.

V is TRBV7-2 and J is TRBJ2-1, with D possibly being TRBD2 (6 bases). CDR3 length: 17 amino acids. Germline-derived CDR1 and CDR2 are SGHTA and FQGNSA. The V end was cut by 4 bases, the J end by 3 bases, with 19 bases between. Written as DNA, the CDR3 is TGTGCCAGCAGCTCTATAGCGGCCCCTGGTTTCTACAATGAGCAGTTCTTC. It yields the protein CASSSIAAPGFYNEQFF.

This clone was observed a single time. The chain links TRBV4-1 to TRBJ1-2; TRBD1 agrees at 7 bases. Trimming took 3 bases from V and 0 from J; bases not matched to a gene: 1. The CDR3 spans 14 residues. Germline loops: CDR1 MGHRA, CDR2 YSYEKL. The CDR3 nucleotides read TGCGCCAGCAGCCAGGGGACAGCTAACTATGGCTACACCTTC. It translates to CASSQGTANYGYTF.

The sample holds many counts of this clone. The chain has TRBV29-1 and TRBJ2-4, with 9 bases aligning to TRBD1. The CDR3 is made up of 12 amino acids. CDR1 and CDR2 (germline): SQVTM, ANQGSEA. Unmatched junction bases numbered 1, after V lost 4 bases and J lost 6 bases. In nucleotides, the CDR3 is TGCAGCGTTGGACAGGGGGGAAACATTCAGTACTTC. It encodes CSVGQGGNIQYF.

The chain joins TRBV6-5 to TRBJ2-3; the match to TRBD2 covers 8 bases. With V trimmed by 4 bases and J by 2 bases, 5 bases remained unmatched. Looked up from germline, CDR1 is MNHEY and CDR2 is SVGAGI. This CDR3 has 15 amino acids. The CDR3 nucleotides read TGTGCCAGCAGTTGGACGGGGGGGCTCACAGATACGCAGTATTTT. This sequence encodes CASSWTGGLTDTQYF.

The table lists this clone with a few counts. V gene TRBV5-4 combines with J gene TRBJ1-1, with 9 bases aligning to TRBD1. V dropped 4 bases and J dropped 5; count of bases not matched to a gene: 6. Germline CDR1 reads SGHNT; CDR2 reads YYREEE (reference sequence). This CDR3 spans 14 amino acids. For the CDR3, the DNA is TGTGCCAGCAGCCCCGGACAGGGGCGTACTGAAGCTTTCTTT. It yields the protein CASSPGQGRTEAFF.

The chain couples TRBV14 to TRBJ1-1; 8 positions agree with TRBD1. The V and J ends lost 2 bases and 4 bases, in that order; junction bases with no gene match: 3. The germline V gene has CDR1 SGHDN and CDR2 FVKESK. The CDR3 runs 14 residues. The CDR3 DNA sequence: TGTGCCAGCAGCCAACAGGGGGCTATCACTGAAGCTTTCTTT. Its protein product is CASSQQGAITEAFF.

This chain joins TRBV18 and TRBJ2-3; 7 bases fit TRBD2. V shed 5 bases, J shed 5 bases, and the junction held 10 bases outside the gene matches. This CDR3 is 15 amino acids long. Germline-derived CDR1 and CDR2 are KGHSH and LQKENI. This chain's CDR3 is CASSGRQSGEDTQYF. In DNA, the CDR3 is TGTGCCAGCTCAGGACGGCAAAGCGGGGAAGATACGCAGTATTTT.

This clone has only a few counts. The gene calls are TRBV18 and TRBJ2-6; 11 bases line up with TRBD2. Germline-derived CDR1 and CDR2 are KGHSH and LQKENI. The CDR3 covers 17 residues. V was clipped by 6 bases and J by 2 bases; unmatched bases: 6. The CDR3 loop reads CASSPSSGGTGANVLTF. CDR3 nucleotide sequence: TGTGCCAGCTCCCCCTCTAGCGGGGGGACTGGGGCCAACGTCCTGACTTTC.

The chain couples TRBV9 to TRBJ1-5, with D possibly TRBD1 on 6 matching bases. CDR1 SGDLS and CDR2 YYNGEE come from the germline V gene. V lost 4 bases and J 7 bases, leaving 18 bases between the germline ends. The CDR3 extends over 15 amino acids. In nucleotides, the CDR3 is TGTGCCAGCAGCCCACAGGACAGCATCAGCCAGCCCCAGCATTTT. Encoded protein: CASSPQDSISQPQHF.

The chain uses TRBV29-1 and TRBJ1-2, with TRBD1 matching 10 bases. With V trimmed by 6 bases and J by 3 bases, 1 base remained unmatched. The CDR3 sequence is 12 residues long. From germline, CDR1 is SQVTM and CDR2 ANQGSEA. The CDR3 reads CSVGTGDYGYTF. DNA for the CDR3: TGCAGCGTAGGGACAGGGGACTATGGCTACACCTTC.

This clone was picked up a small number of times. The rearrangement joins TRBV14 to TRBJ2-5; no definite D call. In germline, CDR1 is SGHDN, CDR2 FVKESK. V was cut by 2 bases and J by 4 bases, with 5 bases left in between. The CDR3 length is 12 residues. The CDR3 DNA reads TGTGCCAGCAGCCAATCCGGAGAGACCCAGTACTTC. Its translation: CASSQSGETQYF.

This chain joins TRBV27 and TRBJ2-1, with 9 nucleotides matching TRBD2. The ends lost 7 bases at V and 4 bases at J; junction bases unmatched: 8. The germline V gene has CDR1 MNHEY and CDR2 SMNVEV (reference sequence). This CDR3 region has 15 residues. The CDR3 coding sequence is TGTGCCAGCACCCCCGCGGGGGGGGGATACAATGAGCAGTTCTTC. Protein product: CASTPAGGGYNEQFF.

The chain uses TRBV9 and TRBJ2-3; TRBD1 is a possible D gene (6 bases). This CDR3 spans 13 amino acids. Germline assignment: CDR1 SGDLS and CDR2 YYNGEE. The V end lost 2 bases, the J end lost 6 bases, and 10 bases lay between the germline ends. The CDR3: CASSVQGGDTQYF. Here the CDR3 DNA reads TGTGCCAGCAGCGTTCAAGGGGGTGATACGCAGTATTTT.

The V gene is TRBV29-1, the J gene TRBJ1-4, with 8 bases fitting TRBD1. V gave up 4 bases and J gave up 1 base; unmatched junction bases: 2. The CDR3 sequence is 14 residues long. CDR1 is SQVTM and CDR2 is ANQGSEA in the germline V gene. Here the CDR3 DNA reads TGCAGCGTTGCCAGGGGGCAAACTAATGAAAAACTGTTTTTT. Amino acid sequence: CSVARGQTNEKLFF. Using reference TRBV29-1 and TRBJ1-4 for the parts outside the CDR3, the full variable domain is SAVISQKPSRDICQRGTSLTIQCQVDSQVTMMFWYRQQPGQSLTLIATANQGSEATYESGFVIDKFPISRPNLTFSTLTVSNMSPEDSSIYLCSVARGQTNEKLFFGSGTQLSVL.

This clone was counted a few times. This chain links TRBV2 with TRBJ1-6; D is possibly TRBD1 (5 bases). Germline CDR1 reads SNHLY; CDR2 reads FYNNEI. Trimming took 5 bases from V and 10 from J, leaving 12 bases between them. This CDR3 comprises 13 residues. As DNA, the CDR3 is TGTGCCAGCAGTTGGCAGGGTAGATCACCCCTCCACTTT. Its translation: CASSWQGRSPLHF.

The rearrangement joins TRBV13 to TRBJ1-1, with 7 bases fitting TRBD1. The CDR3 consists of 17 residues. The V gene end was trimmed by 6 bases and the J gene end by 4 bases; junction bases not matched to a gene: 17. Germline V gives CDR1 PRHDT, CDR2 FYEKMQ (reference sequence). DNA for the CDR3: TGTGCCAGCAGTAACAGACAGGGAGCATGGGCGGGCACTGAAGCTTTCTTT. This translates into CASSNRQGAWAGTEAFF.

CDR3: CASSPRASGGAGETQYF. CDR3 nucleotide sequence: TGTGCCAGCTCACCACGGGCTAGCGGGGGGGCCGGAGAGACCCAGTACTTC. This rearrangement joins TRBV18 to TRBJ2-5, with 12 bases that match TRBD2. The germline CDR1 and CDR2 sequences are KGHSH and LQKENI. V was clipped by 1 base and J by 4 bases; unmatched bases: 7. CDR3 length: 17 amino acids.